The next 6 T cell receptor beta chains were all read from a single sample in a study of T cell responses to AZD1222 COVID-19 vaccine. The assay was immunoSEQ multiplex PCR, and TCRdb's table has in-frame clones only and misses some. The sample lists 70,000 or so clones, around four fifths occurring once. The sample consisted of peripheral blood, taken 28 days after the second AZD1222 dose. The receptors derive from an adult who received the AZD1222 COVID-19 vaccine.

V usage is TRBV12-5 and J usage is TRBJ2-3; D not resolved. V shed 2 bases and J shed 9 bases, with 6 bases lying between them. The germline gives CDR1 LGHNT, CDR2 FRNRAP. The CDR3 sequence is 11 residues long. This chain's CDR3 is CASGLTSTQYF. The CDR3 DNA reads TGTGCTAGTGGTTTGACCAGCACGCAGTATTTT.

The chain combines TRBV21-1 with TRBJ1-1. TRBV21-1 is classified as a pseudogene. This CDR3 comprises 16 residues. The CDR3 nucleotides are TGTGCCAGCAGCACCGGCCTTAGGGCCTTGAACACTGAAGCTTTCTTT. The encoded protein is CASSTGLRALNTEAFF.

This chain connects TRBV7-8 to TRBJ1-5; 7 nucleotides line up with TRBD1. Germline CDR1 is SGHVS and CDR2 is FQNEAQ. The CDR3 covers 14 residues. After removal of 4 bases from V and 3 bases from J, the junction contained 3 bases not matched to a gene. The CDR3 reads CASSSGQPNQPQHF. In nucleotides, the CDR3 is TGTGCCAGCAGCTCGGGACAGCCCAATCAGCCCCAGCATTTT.

The rearrangement joins TRBV6-5 to TRBJ1-5, with D possibly matching TRBD1 (6 bases). The CDR3 length is 12 residues. Trimming shortened V by 8 bases and J by 6 bases, and 11 bases separated the two germline ends. Per germline, CDR1 MNHEY and CDR2 SVGAGI. The CDR3 DNA sequence: TGTGCCAGCCGTCAGGGGCGTCAGCCCCAGCATTTT. This sequence encodes CASRQGRQPQHF.

The CDR3 here is CASSQGFGLNSNQPQHF. The CDR3 DNA reads as TGCGCCAGCAGCCAAGGCTTTGGACTGAATAGCAATCAGCCCCAGCATTTT. This chain joins TRBV4-1 and TRBJ1-5, with D unresolved. The germline V gene encodes CDR1 MGHRA and CDR2 YSYEKL. CDR3 size: 17 residues. V dropped 1 base and J dropped 0 bases, with 13 bases sitting between them.

This clone occurred once. The chain is built from TRBV7-9 and TRBJ2-7; 9 bases are a match to TRBD1. The CDR3 spans 15 residues. Unmatched junction bases numbered 10, after V lost 5 bases and J lost 5 bases. Germline lookup yields CDR1 SEHNR and CDR2 FQNEAQ (reference sequence). CDR3 coding DNA: TGTGCCAGCAGCCAAAGGAGGACAGGGGTCGACGAGCAGTACTTC. Translated: CASSQRRTGVDEQYF. The full variable domain, completed using reference TRBV7-9 and TRBJ2-7, is DTGVSQNPRHKITKRGQNVTFRCDPISEHNRLYWYRQTLGQGPEFLTYFQNEAQLEKSRLLSDRFSAERPKGSFSTLEIQRTEQGDSAMYLCASSQRRTGVDEQYFGPGTRLTVT.